The 11 T cell receptor beta chains below were found in one sample sequenced in a study of cytomegalovirus exposure and HLA in healthy donors. The PCR contained 60 Vbeta and 13 Jbeta primers. Sequencing was performed with immunoSEQ multiplex PCR; in TCRdb, only in-frame clones are kept and a portion is missing. Among 150,000 to 200,000 clones, almost 80% were seen once, and the ten largest hold roughly 13%. Sample: PBMCs. Every receptor here comes from a man in his forties or fifties in good health and CMV-seropositive.

The chain uses TRBV7-2 and TRBJ2-1; weak D call: TRBD1 (6 bases). The CDR3 sequence is 14 residues long. V lost 5 bases and J 6 bases, leaving 14 bases between the germline ends. CDR1 SGHTA and CDR2 FQGNSA come from the germline V gene. This chain's CDR3 is CASSRGDRFNEQFF. For the CDR3, the DNA is TGTGCCAGCAGCCGTGGTGACAGGTTCAATGAGCAGTTCTTC.

The chain joins TRBV28 to TRBJ2-2; TRBD1 agrees at 9 bases. The CDR3 consists of 15 residues. V gave up 5 bases and J gave up 2 bases; unmatched junction bases: 3. Germline V gives CDR1 MDHEN, CDR2 SYDVKM. CDR3 sequence reads: CASSLTGGNTGELFF. In nucleotides, the CDR3 is TGTGCCAGCAGTCTGACAGGGGGAAACACCGGGGAGCTGTTTTTT.

The chain couples TRBV28 to TRBJ1-1, with D hard to call. There are 13 residues in the CDR3. Germline loops: CDR1 MDHEN, CDR2 SYDVKM. CDR3 region: CTAGGTMNTEAFF. The DNA of the CDR3 is TGTACTGCGGGCGGAACCATGAACACTGAAGCTTTCTTT.

In its sample, this clone was seen once. The chain recombines TRBV27 with TRBJ2-7; D is perhaps TRBD1 (6 bases). The CDR3 is 15 amino acids. Germline CDR1 and CDR2: MNHEY and SMNVEV (reference sequence). V lost 2 bases and J 6 bases, leaving 17 bases between the germline ends. For the CDR3, the DNA is TGTGCCAGCAGTTTACGGTCCACAGGGCAGGGCGAGCAGTACTTC. It codes for CASSLRSTGQGEQYF.

The chain joins TRBV6-6 to TRBJ1-1; 8 positions match TRBD1. The CDR3 is 13 residues long. Germline V gene data show CDR1 as MNHNY and CDR2 as SVGAGI (reference sequence). Unmatched junction bases numbered 6, after V lost 7 bases and J lost 5 bases. The CDR3 sequence: CASTQGAGTEAFF. The CDR3, as DNA: TGTGCCAGCACTCAGGGGGCCGGAACTGAAGCTTTCTTT.

This chain links TRBV6-6 with TRBJ2-3; D remains ambiguous. Germline CDR1 and CDR2: MNHNY and SVGAGI (reference sequence). This CDR3 has 12 residues. V lost 6 bases and J lost 6, with 10 bases in between. This CDR3 reads CASSPISDTQYF. In nucleotides, the CDR3 is TGTGCCAGCAGCCCTATCTCCGATACGCAGTATTTT.

V gene TRBV5-6 combines with J gene TRBJ1-5, with 10 nucleotides matching TRBD1. This CDR3 has 16 residues. CDR1 is SGHDT, CDR2 YYEEEE, per germline. V was pared by 3 bases and J by 1 base, with 4 bases of the junction left unmatched. Here the CDR3 reads CASSSGTGVSNQPQHF. In DNA form, the CDR3 reads TGTGCCAGCAGCTCCGGGACAGGGGTAAGCAATCAGCCCCAGCATTTT.

The chain uses TRBV6-6 and TRBJ1-2, with 7 positions matching TRBD1. The CDR3 runs to 13 residues. J was trimmed by 4 bases and V by 5 bases; bases with no gene match: 4. Germline V CDR1 and CDR2: MNHNY, SVGAGI (reference sequence). The CDR3: CASSPTGTYGYTF. CDR3 DNA sequence: TGTGCCAGCAGTCCGACAGGGACCTATGGCTACACCTTC.

This chain links TRBV19 with TRBJ2-7; 9 positions match TRBD1. V shed 5 bases, J shed 4 bases, and the junction held 6 bases outside the gene matches. The germline V gene has CDR1 LNHDA and CDR2 SQIVND (reference sequence). The CDR3 is 14 amino acids. The DNA for the CDR3 is TGTGCCAGTAGTGCTCCACAGGGGGCATACGAGCAGTACTTC. Protein sequence: CASSAPQGAYEQYF. Looking up the rest from reference TRBV19 and TRBJ2-7 gives the full variable domain: DGGITQSPKYLFRKEGQNVTLSCEQNLNHDAMYWYRQDPGQGLRLIYYSQIVNDFQKGDIAEGYSVSREKKESFPLTVTSAQKNPTAFYLCASSAPQGAYEQYFGPGTRLTVT.

The V and J genes are TRBV18 and TRBJ2-7; 8 bases fit TRBD1. The V gene's germline CDR1 is KGHSH and CDR2 LQKENI. J lost 5 bases, V lost 6 bases, and 12 bases had no gene match. There are 15 residues in the CDR3. For the CDR3, the DNA is TGTGCCAGCTCTACACGGAACAGGGGGACGCACGAGCAGTACTTC. It yields the protein CASSTRNRGTHEQYF.

The chain is built from TRBV4-1 and TRBJ1-4; 7 nucleotides line up with TRBD1. V was clipped by 4 bases and J by 4 bases; unmatched bases: 3. CDR3 length: 14 amino acids. CDR1 MGHRA and CDR2 YSYEKL come from the germline V gene. The CDR3 nucleotides are TGCGCCAGCAGCCGACAGGGTAATAATGAAAAACTGTTTTTT. Translated: CASSRQGNNEKLFF.